The 21 T cell receptor beta chains below come from one sample, sequenced in a study of shared clonotypes between healthy human individuals. Assay used: immunoSEQ multiplex PCR; TCRdb lists only in-frame clones, some missing. The sample comprises over 2 million clones, approximately 90% of which are singletons, and 0.37% rests with the top ten. Sequenced: naive CD4+ T cells from PBMCs. The sample's subset: CD45RA+ positively selected. These receptor sequences come from a man between 18 and 35 years old in good health. Some clones in this sample may be carry-over from other donors' samples.

The gene calls are TRBV18 and TRBJ1-3, with unresolved D. CDR3 length equals 14 residues. Germline-derived CDR1 and CDR2 are KGHSH and LQKENI. Trimming stripped 3 bases from V and 4 bases from J, with 10 bases between. CDR3 sequence: CASSPNREGNTIYF. The CDR3 coding sequence is TGTGCCAGCTCACCGAACAGAGAGGGAAACACCATATATTTT.

V is TRBV2 and J is TRBJ2-2; 15 nucleotides agree with TRBD2. This CDR3 spans 17 amino acids. V trimming: 5 bases; J trimming: 6 bases; junction bases outside the gene matches: 7. Germline V lookup: CDR1 SNHLY, CDR2 FYNNEI. The CDR3, as DNA: TGTGCCAGCAGTCCCCCAAGGACTAGCGGGAGGGCCGGGGAGCTGTTTTTT. Protein sequence: CASSPPRTSGRAGELFF.

This chain connects TRBV5-1 to TRBJ2-3; no reliable D call. This CDR3 is built from 14 residues. V was pared by 2 bases and J by 3 bases, with 10 bases between. Germline assignment: CDR1 SGHRS and CDR2 YFSETQ. CDR3 in DNA: TGCGCCAGCAGCTTAACGCTGTATACAGATACGCAGTATTTT. It encodes CASSLTLYTDTQYF.

This sequence joins TRBV5-8 and TRBJ2-5; D unresolved. The CDR3 spans 12 residues. Germline V CDR1 and CDR2: SGHTS, YDEGEE. Trimming removed 4 bases at V and 4 bases at J, with 8 bases between. The CDR3 loop reads CASSPRLETQYF. The CDR3, as DNA: TGTGCCAGCAGCCCGAGGTTAGAGACCCAGTACTTC.

CDR3: CASTSWAAVKTFF. DNA of the CDR3: TGTGCCAGCACCTCCTGGGCGGCTGTGAAAACTTTCTTT. This chain connects TRBV6-7 to TRBJ1-1; D is undetermined. TRBV6-7 is treated as an ORF (open reading frame) with a function not yet certain. CDR3 size: 13 residues. V was clipped by 7 bases and J by 12 bases, with 21 bases between them.

The V and J genes are TRBV30 and TRBJ1-2; 10 nucleotides agree with TRBD1. The CDR3 totals 17 residues. The junction had 10 bases not matched to a gene; V was cut back by 0 bases and J by 3 bases. Germline lookup yields CDR1 GTSNPN and CDR2 SVGIG (reference sequence). DNA for the CDR3: TGTGCCTGGAGTGTACGATCTCGGGACAGGGGCGACTATGGCTACACCTTC. It encodes CAWSVRSRDRGDYGYTF.

V usage is TRBV2 and J usage is TRBJ2-7; D might be TRBD1 or TRBD2, each matching 5 bases. With 10 bases removed from V and 7 bases from J, the gap between germline ends came to 14 bases. In germline, CDR1 is SNHLY, CDR2 FYNNEI. This CDR3 has 11 amino acids. The CDR3 sequence is CATASEGEQYF. The CDR3, as DNA: TGTGCCACAGCGTCAGAGGGGGAGCAGTACTTC.

This chain connects TRBV14 to TRBJ1-5; possible D gene TRBD1, 6 bases. This CDR3 is built from 22 residues. The germline CDR1 and CDR2 sequences are SGHDN and FVKESK. The ends were cut back, 0 bases at V and 0 bases at J, with 27 bases in the middle. DNA of the CDR3: TGTGCCAGCAGCCAAGACGGAGGCCCTAGGGCCACAGGGTTTTATAGCAATCAGCCCCAGCATTTT. Amino acids: CASSQDGGPRATGFYSNQPQHF.

A remark on this clone: The sample has other DNA sequences that encode this CDR3 too. The V call is TRBV6-1, the J call TRBJ2-5; D might be TRBD1 (5 bases). V was clipped by 5 bases and J by 1 base, with 11 bases between them. The CDR3 has 14 amino acids. Germline V gene sequence: CDR1 MNHNS, CDR2 SASEGT. CDR3 DNA sequence: TGTGCCAGCAGTCCAACAGGTGTCCAAGAGACCCAGTACTTC. It translates to CASSPTGVQETQYF.

This clone is a singleton in its sample. This sequence joins TRBV28 and TRBJ2-1, with TRBD1 matching over 8 bases. J was trimmed by 7 bases and V by 7 bases; bases with no gene match: 3. The CDR3 length is 12 residues. Germline assignment: CDR1 MDHEN and CDR2 SYDVKM. The CDR3 protein is CASTDRVNEQFF. The CDR3 bases are TGTGCCAGCACGGACAGGGTTAATGAGCAGTTCTTC. The full variable domain, with the rest looked up from reference TRBV28 and TRBJ2-1, is DVKVTQSSRYLVKRTGEKVFLECVQDMDHENMFWYRQDPGLGLRLIYFSYDVKMKEKGDIPEGYSVSREKKERFSLILESASTNQTSMYLCASTDRVNEQFFGPGTRLTVL.

This rearrangement joins TRBV5-1 to TRBJ2-7; 8 positions match TRBD2. The germline gives CDR1 SGHRS, CDR2 YFSETQ. The V gene end was trimmed by 3 bases and the J gene end by 4 bases; junction bases not matched to a gene: 3. The CDR3 is 13 residues long. The CDR3 region is CASSWAGGYEQYF. The CDR3 nucleotides are TGCGCCAGCAGCTGGGCGGGAGGATACGAGCAGTACTTC.

This clone has just a few counts. The chain combines TRBV2 with TRBJ1-5; TRBD1 agrees at 7 bases. Trimming removed 6 bases from V and 6 bases from J; junction bases left unmatched: 5. There are 13 residues in the CDR3. Germline values: CDR1 SNHLY, CDR2 FYNNEI. CDR3 protein: CASRDDRVQPQHF. The CDR3, as DNA: TGTGCCAGCAGGGATGACAGGGTTCAGCCCCAGCATTTT.

Only one count was recorded for this clone. J is TRBJ2-2 and V is TRBV19, with TRBD2 matching over 11 bases. Germline values: CDR1 LNHDA, CDR2 SQIVND (reference sequence). This CDR3 is 14 amino acids long. V shed 9 bases and J 1 base; nucleotides not matched to a gene: 1. CDR3 residues: CASGTSGNTGELFF. The CDR3 nucleotides read TGTGCCAGCGGGACTAGCGGGAACACCGGGGAGCTGTTTTTT. The full variable domain, rest sourced from reference TRBV19 and TRBJ2-2, is DGGITQSPKYLFRKEGQNVTLSCEQNLNHDAMYWYRQDPGQGLRLIYYSQIVNDFQKGDIAEGYSVSREKKESFPLTVTSAQKNPTAFYLCASGTSGNTGELFFGEGSRLTVL.

This sequence joins TRBV7-2 and TRBJ2-6; D ambiguous. Trimming removed 0 bases at V and 0 bases at J, with 6 bases between. Germline V gene data show CDR1 as SGHTA and CDR2 as FQGNSA. The CDR3 totals 16 residues. The CDR3 spells CASSLALVSGANVLTF. The CDR3 DNA follows: TGTGCCAGCAGCTTAGCGCTGGTCTCTGGGGCCAACGTCCTGACTTTC.

J is TRBJ2-7 and V is TRBV5-4; 11 nucleotides align to TRBD1. The CDR3 spans 16 residues. Germline CDR1 SGHNT, CDR2 YYREEE (reference sequence). Trimming at V came to 3 bases and at J to 3 bases, leaving 8 bases not matched to a gene. CDR3: CASSWEGTGGLYEQYF. In nucleotides, the CDR3 is TGTGCCAGCAGCTGGGAGGGGACAGGGGGACTCTACGAGCAGTACTTC.

The CDR3 nucleotides read TGTGCCAGCAGTTTCGACCCGAGCTCCTACAATGAGCAGTTCTTC. This translates into CASSFDPSSYNEQFF. This rearrangement joins TRBV28 to TRBJ2-1; D unclear. The CDR3 is 15 amino acids. The V end lost 3 bases, the J end lost 0 bases, and 9 bases lay between the germline ends. The germline gives CDR1 MDHEN, CDR2 SYDVKM.

The rearrangement joins TRBV4-2 to TRBJ2-1; 11 bases map to TRBD2. The CDR3 totals 15 residues. With 8 bases clipped from V and 8 bases from J, the junction kept 11 bases outside the gene matches. Germline CDR1 and CDR2: LGHNA and YNFKEQ. The CDR3 spells CASRLAGGRVDEQFF. The CDR3 region has the DNA TGTGCCAGCCGGCTAGCGGGAGGCCGGGTGGATGAGCAGTTCTTC.

J is TRBJ1-5 and V is TRBV28; weak D call: TRBD1 (6 bases). V lost 6 bases, J lost 6 bases, and 15 bases lay in between. Germline loops: CDR1 MDHEN, CDR2 SYDVKM. The CDR3 totals 14 residues. Here the CDR3 DNA reads TGTGCCAGCAGAGATGACAGGTCCCTTCAGCCCCAGCATTTT. Its protein product is CASRDDRSLQPQHF.

The chain uses TRBV19 and TRBJ1-1, with D uncertain. CDR1 LNHDA and CDR2 SQIVND come from the germline V gene (reference sequence). V gave up 7 bases and J gave up 1 base, with 10 bases separating them. The CDR3 totals 13 residues. This CDR3 is CASKIVQNTEAFF. The CDR3 nucleotides read TGTGCCAGTAAAATTGTGCAGAACACTGAAGCTTTCTTT.

The chain uses TRBV29-1 and TRBJ2-7; maybe TRBD2 (6 bases). Germline V CDR1 and CDR2: SQVTM, ANQGSEA. CDR3 length: 14 amino acids. V gave up 8 bases and J gave up 0 bases, with 17 bases separating them. The DNA for the CDR3 is TGCAGCATCTCCGGGACTTCTTCCTCCTACGAGCAGTACTTC. It is translated as CSISGTSSSYEQYF.

CDR3 amino acids: CASSLKGSGYEQYF. CDR3 in DNA: TGTGCCAGCAGCTTAAAGGGCTCTGGCTACGAGCAGTACTTC. The J gene is TRBJ2-7, the V gene TRBV7-3; D remains ambiguous. V gave up 1 base and J gave up 3 bases, with 10 bases separating them. Germline values: CDR1 SGHTA, CDR2 FQGTGA. This CDR3 contains 14 residues.